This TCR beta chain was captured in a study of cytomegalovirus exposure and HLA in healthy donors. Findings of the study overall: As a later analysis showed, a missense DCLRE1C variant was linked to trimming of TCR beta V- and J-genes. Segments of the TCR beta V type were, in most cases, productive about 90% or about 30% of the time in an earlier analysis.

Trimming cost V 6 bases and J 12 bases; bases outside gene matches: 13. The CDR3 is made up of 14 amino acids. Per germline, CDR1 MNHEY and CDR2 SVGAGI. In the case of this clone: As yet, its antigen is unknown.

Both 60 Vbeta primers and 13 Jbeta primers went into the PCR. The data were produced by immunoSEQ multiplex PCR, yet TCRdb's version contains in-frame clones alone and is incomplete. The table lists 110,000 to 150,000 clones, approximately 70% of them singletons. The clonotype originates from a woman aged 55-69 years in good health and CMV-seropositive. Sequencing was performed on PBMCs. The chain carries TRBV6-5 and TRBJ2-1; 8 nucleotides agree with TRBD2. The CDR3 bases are TGTGCCAGCAGCCGGGGGGGTAGCGGAGGAACGCAGTTCTTC. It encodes CASSRGGSGGTQFF.